Sequencing of this T cell receptor beta chain was carried out in a study of shared clonotypes between healthy human individuals. Study-level findings and limits: The authors expected sequencing depth to affect clonotype sharing among donors.

Assay: immunoSEQ multiplex PCR; the TCRdb copy retains only in-frame clones and omits some. The data hold about 1 million clones, with approximately 68% observed a single time. Germline V gene data show CDR1 as LGHNA and CDR2 as YNFKEQ. The CDR3 is 17 amino acids. Trimming shortened V by 0 bases and J by 4 bases, and 16 bases separated the two germline ends. A remark on this clone: Its cognate antigen is unknown.

This sequence joins TRBV4-2 and TRBJ1-3; a possible D gene is TRBD1 (5 bases). The sequence came from a man between 18 and 35 years old in good health. The sequencing input was memory CD4+ T cells sorted from blood. Subset reported: CD45RA-negative fraction. The CDR3: CASSQEGSGLTGNTIYF. As DNA, the CDR3 is TGTGCCAGCAGCCAAGAAGGTTCGGGGCTAACCGGAAACACCATATATTTT.